These 7 T cell receptor beta chains came from one sample sequenced in a study of human T cells and chemical hapten exposure (dated by TCRdb to about 2021). Receptor amplification or capture employed RACE. Instrument used: NextSeq 500. TCRdb took the public reads, trimmed them with fastp at Q25, ran MiXCR for clone calling and kept in-frame beta chains. Here each entry gathers all rows of one CDR3 protein and keeps the most common genes and DNA. Here the sample has approximately 81,000 distinct CDR3 sequences; over 8.5% occur a single time. The ten top clones hold less than 2% of the sample. The intended sense of this specimen's time point label: healthy volunteer bleed at 6 weeks. Total RNA was isolated from unfractionated whole blood collected in Tempus Blood RNA tubes. The sequenced material came from whole blood. These receptor sequences come from a male donor in good health. Some clones in this sample may be carry-over from other donors' samples.

V usage is TRBV3-2 and J usage is TRBJ1-5. TRBV3-2 is an annotated pseudogene. There are 15 residues in the CDR3. CDR3 nucleotides: TGTGCCAGCAGCCAAGACCTCTATAGCAATCAGCCCCAGCATTTT. The encoded protein is CASSQDLYSNQPQHF.

This rearrangement joins TRBV5-1 to TRBJ2-7; D may be TRBD2 (6 bases). V was pared by 0 bases and J by 1 base, with 14 bases between. This CDR3 spans 16 amino acids. Per the germline V gene, CDR1 is SGHRS and CDR2 is YFSETQ. CDR3 protein: CASSLVGGEGSYEQYF. The CDR3 DNA sequence: TGCGCCAGCAGCTTGGTCGGGGGAGAGGGGTCCTACGAGCAGTACTTC.

The V and J genes are TRBV3-1 and TRBJ2-7, with D maybe TRBD1 (6 bases). CDR3 length: 15 residues. The V end lost 4 bases, the J end lost 2 bases, and 15 bases lay between the germline ends. Looked up from germline, CDR1 is LGHDT and CDR2 is YNNKEL (reference sequence). The CDR3 is CASSPTRTDTYEQYF. The CDR3 nucleotides are TGTGCCAGCAGCCCGACCAGGACAGATACCTACGAGCAGTACTTC.

The table lists this clonotype with a few counts. The rearrangement links TRBV3-1 to TRBJ1-2; D ambiguous. The CDR3 consists of 14 residues. V was cut by 1 base and J by 8 bases, with 14 bases left in between. The V gene's germline CDR1 is LGHDT and CDR2 YNNKEL (reference sequence). Written as DNA, the CDR3 is TGTGCCAGCAGCCAAGGCGAACAGCTGAGGGGCTACACCTTC. Translating it yields CASSQGEQLRGYTF.

The chain employs TRBV20-1 and TRBJ1-6, with 9 bases aligning to TRBD1. CDR3 length: 20 amino acids. Germline values: CDR1 DFQATT, CDR2 SNEGSKA (reference sequence). The V gene end was trimmed by 6 bases and the J gene end by 5 bases; junction bases not matched to a gene: 23. CDR3 sequence reads: CSAPGQGFSSLNGHNSPLHF. The CDR3 coding sequence is TGCAGTGCACCGGGACAGGGTTTTTCTTCTTTAAACGGGCATAATTCACCCCTCCACTTT.

This clonotype was counted many times. V gene TRBV12-3 or TRBV12-4 combines with J gene TRBJ1-1, with 8 bases aligning to TRBD1. With 7 bases clipped from V and 1 base from J, the junction kept 8 bases outside the gene matches. The length of the CDR3 is 15 residues. The CDR3 protein is CASNSAGTGNTEAFF. The CDR3 DNA reads as TGTGCCAGCAATTCAGCCGGGACAGGGAACACTGAAGCTTTCTTT.

This clonotype was counted many times. The chain carries TRBV3-1 and TRBJ1-1, with TRBD1 matching over 8 bases. CDR3 length equals 14 residues. Germline lookup yields CDR1 LGHDT and CDR2 YNNKEL (reference sequence). The V and J ends lost 1 base and 5 bases, in that order; junction bases with no gene match: 3. CDR3 sequence (DNA): TGTGCCAGCAGCCAAGCTCAGGGGGCGACTGAAGCTTTCTTT. Its translation: CASSQAQGATEAFF.